The present TCR beta chain was sequenced within a study of cytomegalovirus exposure and HLA in healthy donors (TCRdb year 2017). Context from the whole study: According to a later analysis, one platform produced both the roughly 120 validation repertoires and the 670 or so repertoires of the first cohort. The study aimed to test whether cataloging public T cell receptors could reveal signatures of past pathogen exposure. A separate validation cohort of more than 100 different subjects was used in addition to the approximately 670-subject first cohort. The study combined high-throughput TCR immunosequencing, statistical association of individual TCRs with disease status, and machine learning to predict cytomegalovirus infection status. Overall study outcomes, separate from this receptor: The classifier was reported to diagnose cytomegalovirus status with high specificity and sensitivity in both the original cohort and the validation cohort. A later analysis lacked HLA typing for the validation cohort, so it scored co-occurrence in that cohort across all 120 repertoires. In vitro tests confirmed that a few of the cytomegalovirus-associated TCR beta chains recognize cytomegalovirus antigens. In a later analysis, TCRs clustered in the first cohort were found to also tend to co-occur in the 120 or so validation repertoires, with 94% of cluster scores above 0. Across donors, most TCR sequences were observed very rarely, whereas some public TCRs were present in many individuals. A total of 150 to 200 TCR beta chains were listed by the study as associated with cytomegalovirus. The authors suggested that the approach could potentially be extended to other disease states and immunological phenotypes.

The donors belonged to the validation cohort of about 120 subjects, which was separate from the approximately 700-subject first cohort. Receptor amplification or capture employed the immunoSEQ multiplex PCR assay. As for the authors' bioinformatics: To diagnose cytomegalovirus status from the catalog of TCR beta chain sequences, a statistical classification framework was built. TCRdb re-hosts the immuneACCESS table, in-frame sequences only. Its copies lack some clones; in the studies checked, an unresolved V gene accounts for under half of them, and the cause for the rest is not known. D and trimming come from the DNA, and the V and J calls and clone size come from that table. In all, the sample holds some 70,000 clones, and about 85% of those were seen once. The top ten hold around 3% of the sample. Of note for this clone: It has no known antigen specificity. Qualities for individual bases were not recorded, and no much larger clone is one base off.

V is reduced by 4 bases and J by 5 bases, leaving a spacing of 19 bases between them. The germline V gene encodes CDR1 SGHRS and CDR2 YFSETQ. The CDR3, from cysteine to phenylalanine, totals 15 residues. The entry retains the CDR3 DNA only, 45 bases that are in frame from base 1. The V and J genes are TRBV5-1 and TRBJ2-7; the D gene is perhaps TRBD1, from 6 matching bases. The TCR sequence derives from a man aged 30 to 45 in good health and CMV-seronegative. Sequences were obtained from PBMCs. The CDR3 protein is CASSPGTNRADEQYF. At the DNA level, the sequence is TGCGCCAGCAGCCCCGGCACTAACAGGGCCGACGAGCAGTACTTC.